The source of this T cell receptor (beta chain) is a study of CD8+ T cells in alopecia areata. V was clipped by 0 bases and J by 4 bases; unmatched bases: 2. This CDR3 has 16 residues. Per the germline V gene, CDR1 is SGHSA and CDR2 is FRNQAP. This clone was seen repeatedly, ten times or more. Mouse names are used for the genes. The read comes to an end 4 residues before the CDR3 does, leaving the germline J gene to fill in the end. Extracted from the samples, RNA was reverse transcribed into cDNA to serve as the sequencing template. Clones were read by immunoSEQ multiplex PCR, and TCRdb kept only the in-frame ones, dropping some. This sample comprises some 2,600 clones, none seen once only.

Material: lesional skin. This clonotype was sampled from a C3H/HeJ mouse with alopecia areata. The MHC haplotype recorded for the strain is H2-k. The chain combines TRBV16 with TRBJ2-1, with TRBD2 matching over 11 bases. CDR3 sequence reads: CASSLDWDWGYAEQFF. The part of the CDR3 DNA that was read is TGTGCAAGCAGCTTAGATTGGGACTGGGGGTATGCT.